This entry concerns a single TCR beta chain. The antigen is not known. The donors were in the approximately 120-subject validation cohort, distinct from the approximately 730-subject first cohort. This specimen comes from a study of cytomegalovirus exposure and HLA in healthy donors. Study-level background: The same platform was used for the 130 or so validation repertoires and the 600 to 850 first-cohort repertoires, a later analysis reported.

Trimming at V came to 0 bases and at J to 0 bases, leaving 16 bases not matched to a gene. This CDR3 has 20 amino acids. Study-level points and caveats: Three CMV-associated chains proved CMV antigen-specific in vitro.

Sequenced by immunoSEQ multiplex PCR; TCRdb stores in-frame clones only, minus some. The sample lists 65,000 to 75,000 clones; about 93% were seen once. The sequence derives from a young woman in good health and CMV-seropositive. The specimen sequenced was PBMCs. The chain recombines TRBV23-1 with TRBJ2-7; 8 bases match TRBD1. TRBV23-1 is an ORF, with its function uncertain. The chain's CDR3 is CASSQSIRRVQGAISYEQYF. CDR3 DNA sequence: TGCGCCAGCAGTCAATCAATAAGGCGAGTGCAGGGGGCAATCTCCTACGAGCAGTACTTC.